A single sample is the source of the 10 T cell receptor beta chains below, sequenced in a study of vaccination and CD4 T cells after COVID-19. Treatment given: 10-day PBMC culture with coronavirus spike peptide pools or control peptides (ViraFEST assay). These receptors have no known antigen. The Oncomine TCR Beta short-read assay was what sequenced the DNA obtained from cultured CD4+ T cells. TCRdb ran MiXCR on the PCR reads and lists one entry per CDR3 protein. The sample includes over 10,000 distinct CDR3 sequences, less than 50% of them seen just once. Here the sequenced sample was CD4+ T cells from blood, cultured in vitro, taken after SARS-CoV-2 vaccination. These receptors were taken from a human donor who had recovered from COVID-19.

This chain connects TRBV7-9 to TRBJ2-7; 8 bases match TRBD2. V shed 5 bases, J shed 11 bases, and the junction held 14 bases outside the gene matches. Germline CDR1 SEHNR, CDR2 FQNEAQ (reference sequence). The CDR3 extends over 14 amino acids. CDR3 DNA: TGTGCCAGCAGCCCCGGGAGGGGGGGCGATGTGGAGTACTTC. This translates into CASSPGRGGDVEYF.

The gene calls are TRBV20-1 and TRBJ2-1; 11 positions agree with TRBD2. This CDR3 spans 15 amino acids. Germline V gene data show CDR1 as DFQATT and CDR2 as SNEGSKA (reference sequence). J was trimmed by 6 bases and V by 3 bases; bases with no gene match: 7. This CDR3 reads CSASTSGSRGNEQFF. DNA of the CDR3: TGCAGTGCTAGTACTAGCGGGAGTAGAGGCAATGAGCAGTTCTTC.

The chain carries TRBV5-1 and TRBJ1-2, with D possibly matching TRBD1 (5 bases). V lost 4 bases, J lost 2 bases, and 12 bases lay in between. The germline V gene encodes CDR1 SGHRS and CDR2 YFSETQ. This CDR3 region has 14 residues. The CDR3 bases are TGCGCCAGCAGCGGAATCAGGGCCAACTATGGCTACACCTTC. Protein: CASSGIRANYGYTF. The variable domain in full, with the rest retrieved from reference TRBV5-1 and TRBJ1-2, is KAGVTQTPRYLIKTRGQQVTLSCSPISGHRSVSWYQQTPGQGLQFLFEYFSETQRNKGNFPGRFSGRQFSNSRSEMNVSTLELGDSALYLCASSGIRANYGYTFGSGTRLTVV.

The V gene is TRBV4-1, the J gene TRBJ1-1, with D uncertain. The CDR3 has 14 residues. Per germline, CDR1 MGHRA and CDR2 YSYEKL. Trimming cost V 1 base and J 1 base, with 7 bases left between them. The CDR3 spells CASSQAHPNTEAFF. The CDR3 bases are TGCGCCAGCAGCCAAGCTCACCCGAACACTGAAGCTTTCTTT.

This chain uses TRBV7-9 with TRBJ2-7; tentatively, D is TRBD1 (5 bases). Per germline, CDR1 SEHNR and CDR2 FQNEAQ (reference sequence). V was pared by 3 bases and J by 6 bases, with 15 bases between. CDR3 length equals 14 residues. The CDR3 nucleotides read TGTGCCAGCAGCTTCACTTCAGGGTCCGGCGAGCAGTACTTC. Translation: CASSFTSGSGEQYF.

This chain connects TRBV7-2 to TRBJ2-2; D gene unclear. The CDR3 is made up of 15 amino acids. Germline V gene lookup returns CDR1 SGHTA and CDR2 FQGNSA. The V and J ends lost 0 bases and 0 bases respectively, with 5 bases between them. The CDR3 protein is CASSLAQPNTGELFF. The DNA for the CDR3 is TGTGCCAGCAGCTTAGCGCAGCCGAACACCGGGGAGCTGTTTTTT.

The chain links TRBV6-1 to TRBJ1-3; no firm D call. The CDR3 totals 13 residues. The germline gives CDR1 MNHNS, CDR2 SASEGT. V was clipped by 10 bases and J by 0 bases, with 10 bases between them. CDR3 DNA sequence: TGTGCCATCCTAAGGACCTCTGGAAACACCATATATTTT. Encoded protein: CAILRTSGNTIYF.

This chain uses TRBV27 with TRBJ2-1, with 10 bases identical to TRBD2. This CDR3 region has 18 residues. From germline, CDR1 is MNHEY and CDR2 SMNVEV (reference sequence). J lost 0 bases, V lost 2 bases, and 7 bases had no gene match. The CDR3 is CASSLGLLAGGSYNEQFF. As DNA, the CDR3 is TGTGCCAGCAGTTTAGGCCTTTTAGCGGGAGGCTCCTACAATGAGCAGTTCTTC.

This clonotype was picked up a small number of times. V gene TRBV20-1 combines with J gene TRBJ1-6, with a possible D match to TRBD1 (5 bases). Trimming pared 1 base from V and 6 bases from J, leaving 10 bases between. The CDR3 has 14 amino acids. The germline CDR1 and CDR2 sequences are DFQATT and SNEGSKA (reference sequence). CDR3 loop: CSARASGVNSPLHF. Here the CDR3 DNA reads TGCAGTGCTAGAGCCTCGGGGGTTAATTCACCCCTCCACTTT.

There are a few counts of this clonotype. CDR3 region: CATERGDTQYF. Written as DNA, the CDR3 is TGTGCCACCGAGCGAGGAGATACGCAGTATTTT. The chain combines TRBV15 with TRBJ2-3; D is ambiguous. V lost 8 bases, J lost 5 bases, and 8 bases lay in between. Germline-derived CDR1 and CDR2 are LNHNV and YYDKDF (reference sequence). The length of the CDR3 is 11 residues.